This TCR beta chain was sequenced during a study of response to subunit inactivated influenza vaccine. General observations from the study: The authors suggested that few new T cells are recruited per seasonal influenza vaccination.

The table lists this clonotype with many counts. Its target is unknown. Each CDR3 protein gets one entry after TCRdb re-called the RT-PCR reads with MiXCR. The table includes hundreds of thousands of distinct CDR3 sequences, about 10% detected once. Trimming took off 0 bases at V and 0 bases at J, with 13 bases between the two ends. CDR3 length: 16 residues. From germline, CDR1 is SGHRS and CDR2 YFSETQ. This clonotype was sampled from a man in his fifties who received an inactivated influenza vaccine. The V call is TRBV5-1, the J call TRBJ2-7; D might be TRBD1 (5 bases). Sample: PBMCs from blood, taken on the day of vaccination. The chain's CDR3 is CASSLDTGPFSYEQYF. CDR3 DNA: TGCGCCAGCAGCTTGGACACAGGACCTTTCTCCTACGAGCAGTACTTC.